This T cell receptor beta chain emerged from a study of T cells in tuberculosis. Study information: This South African cohort compared adolescents with or without latent tuberculosis against adults with active tuberculosis. Within 7 days of starting treatment, or before, PBMC were stored.

Libraries were prepared by immunoSEQ multiplex PCR; TCRdb keeps only in-frame clonotypes and omits some of them. This table has 29,000 or so clones, 92% appearing once. Time point denoted: new active TB diagnosis, blood taken before or within 7 days of starting treatment. The CDR3 length is 15 residues. Germline values: CDR1 MNHNS, CDR2 SASEGT. Deletions cut 5 bases from V and 3 bases from J, with 16 bases between. The sample consisted of PBMCs, taken at tuberculosis diagnosis. The chain combines TRBV6-1 with TRBJ1-2; perhaps TRBD1 as D (5 bases). The receptor comes from an adult with tuberculosis. The CDR3 nucleotides are TGTGCCAGCAGTTCCCCGGGGGTGCGGGACTATGGCTACACCTTC. It is translated as CASSSPGVRDYGYTF.